A single sample gave rise to the 19 T cell receptor beta chains below, sequenced in a study of blood T cell repertoires in COVID-19. TCRdb keeps only in-frame clones here, not all; method: immunoSEQ multiplex PCR. The table shows around 80,000 clones, with around 79% occurring only once. The sequenced sample was peripheral blood. The receptors originated from a man aged 50-59 years with active or convalescent COVID-19.

The rearrangement links TRBV10-2 to TRBJ2-6, with 7 bases aligning to TRBD1. Trimming removed 3 bases from V and 0 bases from J; junction bases left unmatched: 5. The CDR3 extends over 17 amino acids. The germline CDR1 and CDR2 sequences are WSHSY and SAAADI. The DNA for the CDR3 is TGCGCCAGCAGTGAATGGACAGGTTACTCTGGGGCCAACGTCCTGACTTTC. Amino acids: CASSEWTGYSGANVLTF.

V gene TRBV5-5 combines with J gene TRBJ1-2; D possibly corresponds to TRBD1 (5 bases). Germline V gene data show CDR1 as SGHKS and CDR2 as YYEKEE (reference sequence). The ends were cut back, 0 bases at V and 4 bases at J, with 16 bases in the middle. The CDR3 totals 16 residues. In nucleotides, the CDR3 is TGTGCCAGCAGCTTGGAAGGAGGGGCCGGGGGCTATGGCTACACCTTC. Its protein product is CASSLEGGAGGYGYTF.

This clone appeared once. The rearrangement links TRBV20-1 to TRBJ1-1; D is uncertain. Germline-derived CDR1 and CDR2 are DFQATT and SNEGSKA (reference sequence). Between the trimmed V and J ends, which lost 3 bases and 2 bases, there was a span of 10 bases. The CDR3 is 13 residues long. CDR3 in amino acids: CSASSQANTEAFF. CDR3 DNA: TGCAGTGCTAGTTCCCAGGCCAACACTGAAGCTTTCTTT.

This rearrangement joins TRBV4-1 to TRBJ2-7; TRBD2 agrees at 8 bases. The length of the CDR3 is 17 residues. In germline, CDR1 is MGHRA, CDR2 YSYEKL. Losses at the gene ends were 1 base for V and 0 bases for J; bases not matched to a gene: 8. The DNA of the CDR3 is TGCGCCAGCAGCCAAGTAGGCCCGACTAGCGACTCCTACGAGCAGTACTTC. Translation gives CASSQVGPTSDSYEQYF.

The CDR3 sequence is CASSYGTFTYNEQFF. The CDR3 DNA is TGTGCCAGCAGCTACGGGACTTTCACCTACAATGAGCAGTTCTTC. This chain connects TRBV7-2 to TRBJ2-1; possibly TRBD2 for D (6 bases). Germline V lookup: CDR1 SGHTA, CDR2 FQGNSA. CDR3 length equals 15 residues. V shed 4 bases and J shed 2 bases, with 12 bases lying between them.

The chain couples TRBV3-1 (or the pseudogene TRBV3-2) to TRBJ1-1; possible D gene TRBD1, 6 bases. Germline V gives CDR1 LGHDT, CDR2 YNNKEL (reference sequence). The CDR3 sequence is 15 residues long. V shed 1 base and J shed 1 base, with 10 bases lying between them. CDR3 residues: CASSQVGGPNTEAFF. The CDR3 coding sequence is TGTGCCAGCAGCCAAGTCGGGGGGCCGAACACTGAAGCTTTCTTT.

This CDR3 is CAWQTGFSQPQHF. CDR3 in DNA: TGTGCCTGGCAGACAGGGTTCAGTCAGCCCCAGCATTTT. This chain uses TRBV30 with TRBJ1-5, with 7 bases fitting TRBD1. This CDR3 is 13 amino acids long. Unmatched junction bases numbered 7, after V lost 5 bases and J lost 6 bases. Looked up from germline, CDR1 is GTSNPN and CDR2 is SVGIG (reference sequence).

V and J are TRBV18 and TRBJ1-1; 7 bases align to TRBD1. Germline CDR1 reads KGHSH; CDR2 reads LQKENI. The CDR3 extends over 14 amino acids. The V gene end was trimmed by 3 bases and the J gene end by 6 bases; junction bases not matched to a gene: 7. CDR3 loop: CASSPPGQAPEAFF. In DNA, the CDR3 is TGTGCCAGCTCACCGCCCGGACAGGCCCCTGAAGCTTTCTTT.

The chain recombines TRBV7-3 with TRBJ2-2; maybe TRBD1 (6 bases). Germline values: CDR1 SGHTA, CDR2 FQGTGA. The CDR3 totals 13 residues. The germline V and J ends were trimmed by 4 bases and 5 bases, with 8 bases remaining between them. The CDR3: CASSSRGTGELFF. The CDR3 DNA reads TGTGCCAGCAGCTCCAGGGGAACCGGGGAGCTGTTTTTT.

This clone was seen only a few times. The J gene is TRBJ2-7, the V gene TRBV18, with 7 bases aligning to TRBD1. The CDR3 is 15 residues long. Germline lookup yields CDR1 KGHSH and CDR2 LQKENI. V lost 2 bases to trimming and J lost 0 bases; unmatched junction nucleotides: 4. Here the CDR3 DNA reads TGTGCCAGCTCACCAGGGGCAGGGGGCTCCTACGAGCAGTACTTC. This translates into CASSPGAGGSYEQYF.

The J gene is TRBJ2-5, the V gene TRBV6-4, with 7 bases matching TRBD2. The CDR3 has 17 amino acids. Unmatched junction bases numbered 11, after V lost 0 bases and J lost 4 bases. The germline CDR1 and CDR2 sequences are MRHNA and SNTAGT. The CDR3 coding sequence is TGTGCCAGCAGTGACTCGAACGGGGGGACCCAGAGAGAGACCCAGTACTTC. It is translated as CASSDSNGGTQRETQYF.

This rearrangement joins TRBV29-1 to TRBJ2-7; D remains unclear. Germline CDR1 and CDR2: SQVTM and ANQGSEA. The CDR3 spans 11 residues. Trimming removed 7 bases from V and 2 bases from J, with 9 bases in between. In DNA form, the CDR3 reads TGCAGCGCCGCAGTAACCTACGAGCAGTACTTC. It translates to CSAAVTYEQYF.

The rearrangement joins TRBV5-1 to TRBJ2-7; unclear D gene. This CDR3 contains 12 residues. Germline CDR1 SGHRS, CDR2 YFSETQ. V was cut by 3 bases and J by 3 bases, with 7 bases left in between. The CDR3 reads CASSSPYYEQYF. The CDR3 DNA is TGCGCCAGCAGCTCCCCGTACTACGAGCAGTACTTC.

The chain recombines TRBV5-4 with TRBJ2-1; possibly TRBD2 for D (5 bases). The CDR3 has 14 amino acids. The germline V and J ends were trimmed by 4 bases and 4 bases, with 12 bases remaining between them. Germline V gene data show CDR1 as SGHNT and CDR2 as YYREEE (reference sequence). The CDR3 DNA reads TGTGCCAGCAGCCCGGACTTTGGGTACAATGAGCAGTTCTTC. Amino acids: CASSPDFGYNEQFF.

The V gene is TRBV11-1, the J gene TRBJ2-1; TRBD2 agrees at 8 bases. This CDR3 is 16 amino acids long. V was clipped by 5 bases and J by 9 bases; unmatched bases: 15. CDR1 is SGHAT and CDR2 is FQDESV in the germline V gene (reference sequence). CDR3 loop: CASSLGISGAPSEQFF. The CDR3 nucleotides are TGTGCCAGCAGCCTAGGGATTAGCGGGGCCCCCAGTGAGCAGTTCTTC.

V usage is TRBV4-1 and J usage is TRBJ2-1; weak D call: TRBD2 (6 bases). CDR1 and CDR2 (germline): MGHRA, YSYEKL. Trimming left V 2 bases short and J 8 bases short, with 16 bases between. This CDR3 is built from 15 residues. The CDR3 here is CASSQSRGYHDEQFF. The CDR3, as DNA: TGCGCCAGCAGCCAAAGTCGGGGGTACCATGATGAGCAGTTCTTC.

The rearrangement uses TRBV9 and TRBJ1-2; the D gene is possibly TRBD1 (6 bases). Germline V gene lookup returns CDR1 SGDLS and CDR2 YYNGEE. Between the trimmed V and J ends, which lost 3 bases and 9 bases, there was a span of 18 bases. The CDR3 spans 14 residues. CDR3 sequence reads: CASSAGDRSLSYTF. CDR3 DNA sequence: TGTGCCAGCAGCGCCGGCGACAGGTCCCTTAGCTACACCTTC.

V and J are TRBV19 and TRBJ2-3, with TRBD2 identical over 8 bases. J lost 6 bases, V lost 3 bases, and 14 bases had no gene match. The CDR3 has 17 amino acids. The germline V gene encodes CDR1 LNHDA and CDR2 SQIVND (reference sequence). The CDR3 sequence is CASSIIGGARRVDTQYF. CDR3 nucleotide sequence: TGTGCCAGTAGTATTATCGGGGGGGCGAGGCGCGTGGATACGCAGTATTTT.

In DNA, the CDR3 is TGTGCCAGCAGCCCGGGAACCTACGAGCAGTACTTC. It encodes CASSPGTYEQYF. This rearrangement joins TRBV6-5 to TRBJ2-7; tentatively, D is TRBD2 (5 bases). Trimming stripped 6 bases from V and 2 bases from J, with 8 bases between. CDR1 and CDR2 from the germline V gene are MNHEY and SVGAGI. CDR3 length equals 12 residues.